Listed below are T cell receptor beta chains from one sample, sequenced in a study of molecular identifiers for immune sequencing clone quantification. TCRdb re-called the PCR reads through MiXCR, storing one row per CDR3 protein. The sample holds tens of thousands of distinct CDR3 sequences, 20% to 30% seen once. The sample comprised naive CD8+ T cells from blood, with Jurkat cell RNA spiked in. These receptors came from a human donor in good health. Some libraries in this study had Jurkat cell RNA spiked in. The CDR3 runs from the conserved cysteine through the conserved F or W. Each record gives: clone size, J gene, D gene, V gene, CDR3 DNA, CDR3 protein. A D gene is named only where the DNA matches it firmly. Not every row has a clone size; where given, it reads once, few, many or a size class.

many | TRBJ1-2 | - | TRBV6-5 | TGTGCCAGCAGTTACTCGAGACAGCAATGGGGCTACACCTTC | CASSYSRQQWGYTF
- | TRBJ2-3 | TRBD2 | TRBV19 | TGTGCCAGTAGTAAAGTTATACTAGCGGGGGGCACAGATACGCAGTATTTT | CASSKVILAGGTDTQYF
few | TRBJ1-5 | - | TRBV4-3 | TGCGCCAGCAGCCAAGACGCCGCCCAGCCCCAGCATTTT | CASSQDAAQPQHF
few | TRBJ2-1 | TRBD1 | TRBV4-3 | TGCGCCAGCAGCCAAGGTTCCGGGACAGGAGACAATGAGCAGTTCTTC | CASSQGSGTGDNEQFF
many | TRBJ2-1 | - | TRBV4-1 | TGCGCCAGCAGCCAAACTACCAATGAGCAGTTCTTC | CASSQTTNEQFF
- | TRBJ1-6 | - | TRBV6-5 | TGTGCCAGCAGTTACTTTTCAGGGATTAAGGATTCACCCCTCCACTTT | CASSYFSGIKDSPLHF
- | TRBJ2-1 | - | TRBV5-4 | TGTGCCAGCAGCGCCGACAATGAGCAGTTCTTC | CASSADNEQFF
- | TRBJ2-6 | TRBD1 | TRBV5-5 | TGTGCCAGCAGCTTGTCGGCAGGGGGCAGCTCTGGGGCCAAAGTCCTGACTTTC | CASSLSAGGSSGAKVLTF
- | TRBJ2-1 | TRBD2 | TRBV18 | TGTGCCAGCTCACCAACTAGCGGGGTCTACAATGAGCAGTTCTTC | CASSPTSGVYNEQFF
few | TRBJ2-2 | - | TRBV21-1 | TGTGCCAGCAGCCTACGGGACAGGGGGTACGGGGAGCTGTTTTTT | CASSLRDRGYGELFF
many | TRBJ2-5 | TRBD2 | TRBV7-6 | TGTGCCAGCAGCCCCCTTACTAGCGGGAGTTCCCAAGAGACCCAGTACTTC | CASSPLTSGSSQETQYF
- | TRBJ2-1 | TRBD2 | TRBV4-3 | TGCGCCAGCAGCCAGGCCGGACTAGCGGTTACTTTAGGGAATGAGCAGTTCTTC | CASSQAGLAVTLGNEQFF
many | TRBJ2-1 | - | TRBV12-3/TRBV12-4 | TGTGCCAGCAGCCCGTGGACTACTGAAAATGAGCAGTTCTTC | CASSPWTTENEQFF
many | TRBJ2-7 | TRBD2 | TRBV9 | TGTGCCAGCAGCGAGACTAGCTGGGGCGAGCAGTACTTC | CASSETSWGEQYF
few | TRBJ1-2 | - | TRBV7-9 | TGTGCCAGCAGCTACTGGACGGGCGGTCCTTTGACTAACTATGGCTACACCTTC | CASSYWTGGPLTNYGYTF
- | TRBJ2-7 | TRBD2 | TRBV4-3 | TGCGCCAGCGGCCAAGATTGGACTAGCGGTCCCTACGAGCAGTACTTC | CASGQDWTSGPYEQYF
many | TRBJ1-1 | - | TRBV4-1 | TGCGCCAGCAGCCAACCACAGGGAAGTGGTACTGAAGCTTTCTTT | CASSQPQGSGTEAFF
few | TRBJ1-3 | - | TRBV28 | TGTGCCAGCAGTCCCACAACAGGCGCCTACTCTGGAAACACCATATATTTT | CASSPTTGAYSGNTIYF
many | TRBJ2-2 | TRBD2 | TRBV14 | TGTGCCAGCAGCCAACTAGCGGGACTTTCCACCGGGGAGCTGTTTTTT | CASSQLAGLSTGELFF
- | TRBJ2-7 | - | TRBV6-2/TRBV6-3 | TGTGCCAGCAGGGCTTCCTACGAGCAGTACTTC | CASRASYEQYF
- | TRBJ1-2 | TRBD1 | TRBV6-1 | TGTGCCAGCAGTGAAGACAGGGGGCCTGGCTACACCTTC | CASSEDRGPGYTF
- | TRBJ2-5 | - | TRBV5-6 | TGTGCCAGCAGCGAGCGATCCACTAGACTTGAGACCCAGTACTTC | CASSERSTRLETQYF